This TCR beta chain was found in a study of shared clonotypes between healthy human individuals. Study overall: Three plates were used per donor for CD4 naive, three for CD4 memory, two for CD8 naive and one for CD8 memory. General study results and limits: Approximately 5% was the fraction of naive CD4 clonotypes found shared across four donors.

The CDR3 extends over 14 amino acids. Looked up from germline, CDR1 is SGHRS and CDR2 is YFSETQ. Trimming took off 4 bases at V and 0 bases at J, with 7 bases between the two ends. Comment on this clone: Its target is unknown.

Sequencing used immunoSEQ multiplex PCR; TCRdb keeps in-frame clones, though not all of them. The table includes more than 2,000,000 clones, roughly nine tenths detected once. Sequenced material: naive CD4+ T cells sorted from blood. Indicated subset: CD45RA+ positively selected. The V call is TRBV5-1, the J call TRBJ2-2; perhaps TRBD1 as D (6 bases). The sequence derives from a man aged 18 to 29 in good health. CDR3 region: CASSRDTNTGELFF. The CDR3 region has the DNA TGCGCCAGCAGCCGGGACACGAACACCGGGGAGCTGTTTTTT.